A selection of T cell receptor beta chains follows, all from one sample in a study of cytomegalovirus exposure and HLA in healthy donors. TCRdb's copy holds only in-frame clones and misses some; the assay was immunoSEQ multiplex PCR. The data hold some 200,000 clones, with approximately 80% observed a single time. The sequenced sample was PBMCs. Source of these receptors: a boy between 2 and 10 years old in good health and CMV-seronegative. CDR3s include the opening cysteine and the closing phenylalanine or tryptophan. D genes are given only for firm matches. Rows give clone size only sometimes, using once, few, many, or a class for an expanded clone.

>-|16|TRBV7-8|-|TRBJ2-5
CASSLEVWANQETQYF
TGTGCCAGCAGCTTAGAAGTGTGGGCTAATCAAGAGACCCAGTACTTC
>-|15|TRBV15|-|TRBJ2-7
CATSREVGAGYEQYF
TGTGCCACCAGCAGAGAGGTGGGGGCCGGGTACGAGCAGTACTTC
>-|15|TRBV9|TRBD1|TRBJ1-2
CASSTRDSGRVGYTF
TGTGCCAGCAGCACCCGGGACAGTGGGCGCGTGGGCTACACCTTC
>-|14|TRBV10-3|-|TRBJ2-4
CATSRGEAKNIQYF
TGTGCCACATCCCGCGGGGAGGCCAAAAACATTCAGTACTTC
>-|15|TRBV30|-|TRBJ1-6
CAWSWGDGGNSPLHF
TGTGCCTGGAGTTGGGGGGACGGGGGGAATTCACCCCTCCACTTT
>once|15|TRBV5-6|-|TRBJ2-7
CASSLGQGWTYEQYF
TGTGCCAGCAGCTTGGGGCAGGGTTGGACCTACGAGCAGTACTTC
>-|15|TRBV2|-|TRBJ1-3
CASSAKGAAGNTIYF
TGTGCCAGCAGCGCAAAAGGGGCAGCTGGAAACACCATATATTTT
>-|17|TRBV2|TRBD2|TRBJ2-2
CASRKSGTSGFYGELFF
TGTGCCAGCAGAAAATCCGGGACTAGCGGATTTTACGGGGAGCTGTTTTTT
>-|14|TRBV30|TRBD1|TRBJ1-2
CAWSVDRGNYGYTF
TGTGCCTGGAGTGTTGACAGGGGCAACTATGGCTACACCTTC
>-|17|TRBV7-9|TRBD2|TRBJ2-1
CASSHGTSGRDYNEQFF
TGTGCCAGCAGCCACGGGACTAGCGGGAGAGACTACAATGAGCAGTTCTTC
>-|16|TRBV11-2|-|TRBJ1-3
CASSWAGTTSGNTIYF
TGTGCCAGCAGCTGGGCCGGGACAACTTCTGGAAACACCATATATTTT
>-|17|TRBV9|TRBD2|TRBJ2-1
CASSVGAASGDYNEQFF
TGTGCCAGCAGCGTAGGGGCGGCTAGCGGGGACTACAATGAGCAGTTCTTC
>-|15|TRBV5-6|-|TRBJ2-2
CASSLPAGSTGELFF
TGTGCCAGCAGCTTGCCCGCGGGAAGCACCGGGGAGCTGTTTTTT
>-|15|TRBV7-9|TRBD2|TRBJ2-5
CASSLSALAEETQYF
TGTGCCAGCAGCTTGTCGGCTCTAGCGGAAGAGACCCAGTACTTC
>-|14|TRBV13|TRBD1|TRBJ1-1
CASSLRGEETEAFF
TGTGCCAGCAGCCTCAGGGGGGAAGAAACTGAAGCTTTCTTT
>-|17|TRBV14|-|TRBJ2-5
CASSQDPGTRFEETQYF
TGTGCCAGCAGCCAAGATCCCGGGACTCGGTTTGAGGAGACCCAGTACTTC
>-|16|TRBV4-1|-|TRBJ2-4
CASSLLVGAGENIQYF
TGCGCCAGCAGCCTACTTGTGGGGGCAGGAGAAAACATTCAGTACTTC
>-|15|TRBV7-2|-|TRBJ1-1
CASSSAPSYPTEAFF
TGTGCCAGCAGCTCCGCGCCCTCATACCCCACTGAAGCTTTCTTT
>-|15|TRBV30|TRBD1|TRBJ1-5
CAWPLGQPLNQPQHF
TGTGCCTGGCCACTGGGACAGCCGCTTAATCAGCCCCAGCATTTT
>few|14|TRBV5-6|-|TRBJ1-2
CASSLGQAVHGYTF
TGTGCCAGCAGCTTGGGACAGGCGGTCCATGGCTACACCTTC
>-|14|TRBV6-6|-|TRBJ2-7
CASSYSQGNYEQYF
TGTGCCAGCAGTTACTCGCAGGGGAACTACGAGCAGTACTTC
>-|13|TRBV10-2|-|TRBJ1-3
CASKDSYGNTIYF
TGCGCCAGCAAGGACAGCTATGGAAACACCATATATTTT
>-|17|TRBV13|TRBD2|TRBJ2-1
CASSLGGLAYSYNEQFF
TGTGCCAGCAGCTTAGGGGGACTAGCGTACTCCTACAATGAGCAGTTCTTC
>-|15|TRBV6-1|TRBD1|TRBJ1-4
CASSDRQGRGEKLFF
TGTGCCAGCAGTGACCGACAGGGTAGAGGTGAAAAACTGTTTTTT
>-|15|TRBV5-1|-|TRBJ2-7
CASSFSGTDYYEQYF
TGCGCCAGCAGCTTTTCCGGGACGGACTACTACGAGCAGTACTTC
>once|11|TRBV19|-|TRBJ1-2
CASSIWGDYTF
TGTGCCAGTAGTATCTGGGGCGACTACACCTTC
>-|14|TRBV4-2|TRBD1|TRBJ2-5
CASSQGRGRETQYF
TGTGCCAGCAGCCAGGGCAGGGGGCGGGAGACCCAGTACTTC
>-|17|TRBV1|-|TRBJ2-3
CTSSQDPNREGTDTQYF
TGCACCAGCAGCCAAGATCCCAACCGGGAGGGCACAGATACGCAGTATTTT
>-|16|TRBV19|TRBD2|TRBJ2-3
CASSMLVSGGPDTQYF
TGTGCCAGTAGTATGTTGGTGTCGGGGGGGCCGGATACGCAGTATTTT
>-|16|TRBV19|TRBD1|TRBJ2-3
CASSIPGQGRADTQYF
TGTGCCAGTAGTATTCCGGGACAGGGGAGAGCAGATACGCAGTATTTT
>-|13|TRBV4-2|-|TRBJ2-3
CASSPYRGDTQYF
TGTGCCAGCAGCCCTTACCGGGGAGATACGCAGTATTTT
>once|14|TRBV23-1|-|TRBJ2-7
CASSQAAKTYEQYF
TGCGCCAGCAGTCAAGCGGCAAAAACCTACGAGCAGTACTTC
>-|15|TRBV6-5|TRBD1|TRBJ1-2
CASSYRGQETNGYTF
TGTGCCAGCAGTTACCGGGGACAGGAGACCAATGGCTACACCTTC
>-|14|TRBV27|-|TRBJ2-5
CASSFHGTRETQYF
TGTGCCAGCAGTTTCCACGGGACTCGCGAGACCCAGTACTTC
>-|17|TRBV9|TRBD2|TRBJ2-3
CASSARLAGGPGDTQYF
TGTGCCAGCAGCGCCCGACTAGCGGGGGGGCCAGGAGATACGCAGTATTTT
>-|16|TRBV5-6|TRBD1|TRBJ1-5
CASSLGTGDSNQPQHF
TGTGCCAGCAGCCTCGGGACAGGGGATAGCAATCAGCCCCAGCATTTT
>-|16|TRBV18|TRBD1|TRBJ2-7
CASSPPDGTGFYEQYF
TGTGCCAGCTCACCACCGGACGGGACAGGGTTTTACGAGCAGTACTTC
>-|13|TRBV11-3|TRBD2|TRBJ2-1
CASRGGGAPEQFF
TGTGCCAGCAGAGGCGGGGGGGCCCCTGAGCAGTTCTTC
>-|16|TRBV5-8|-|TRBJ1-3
CASTLGLTSSGNTIYF
TGTGCCAGCACCCTCGGACTGACGAGCTCTGGAAACACCATATATTTT
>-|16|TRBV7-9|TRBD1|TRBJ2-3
CASSLARQGWTDTQYF
TGTGCCAGCAGCTTAGCGAGACAGGGGTGGACAGATACGCAGTATTTT
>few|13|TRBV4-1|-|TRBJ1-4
CASSRGLNEKLFF
TGCGCCAGCAGCCGGGGGCTTAATGAAAAACTGTTTTTT
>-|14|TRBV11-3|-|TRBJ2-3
CASSPGQSTDTQYF
TGTGCCAGCAGCCCAGGACAGAGCACAGATACGCAGTATTTT
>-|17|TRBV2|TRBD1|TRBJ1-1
CASSERPGQGKNTEAFF
TGTGCCAGCAGTGAACGCCCGGGACAGGGGAAGAACACTGAAGCTTTCTTT
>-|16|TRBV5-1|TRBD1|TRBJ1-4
CASSPTGTATNEKLFF
TGCGCCAGCAGCCCGACAGGGACCGCAACTAATGAAAAACTGTTTTTT
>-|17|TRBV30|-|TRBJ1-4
CAWSVPHRELPNEKLFF
TGTGCCTGGAGTGTACCCCACAGGGAGTTACCTAATGAAAAACTGTTTTTT
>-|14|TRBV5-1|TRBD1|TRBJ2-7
CASSPRTGAYEQYF
TGCGCCAGCAGCCCGCGGACAGGGGCCTACGAGCAGTACTTC
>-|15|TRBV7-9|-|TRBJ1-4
CASSQTRGYNEKLFF
TGTGCCAGCAGCCAAACCCGGGGTTATAATGAAAAACTGTTTTTT
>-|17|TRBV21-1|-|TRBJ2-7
CASSTVGGTSGSYEQYF
TGTGCCAGCAGCACGGTCGGTGGGACTAGCGGCTCCTACGAGCAGTACTTC
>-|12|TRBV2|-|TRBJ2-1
CASSDNSHEQFF
TGTGCCAGCAGTGATAACTCCCATGAGCAGTTCTTC
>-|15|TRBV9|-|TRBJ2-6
CASSAPGVRANVLTF
TGTGCCAGCAGCGCTCCGGGGGTAAGGGCCAACGTCCTGACTTTC
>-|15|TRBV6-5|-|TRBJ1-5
CASSRGQLRNQPQHF
TGTGCCAGCAGCCGTGGACAGCTTCGCAATCAGCCCCAGCATTTT
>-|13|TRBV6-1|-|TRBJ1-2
CASTALGGLGYTF
TGTGCCAGCACGGCCCTTGGGGGACTCGGCTACACCTTC
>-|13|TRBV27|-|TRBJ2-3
CASRTGSTDTQYF
TGTGCCAGTAGGACTGGCTCCACAGATACGCAGTATTTT
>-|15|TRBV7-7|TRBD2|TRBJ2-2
CASSKGGGNTGELFF
TGTGCTAGCAGCAAAGGCGGGGGAAACACCGGGGAGCTGTTTTTT